These 22 T cell receptor beta chains were sequenced from one sample in a study of blood T cell repertoires in COVID-19. Data came from immunoSEQ multiplex PCR; TCRdb stores just in-frame clones and leaves some out. The sample consists of roughly 180,000 clones, 79% of them appearing once. The sequenced material came from peripheral blood. All receptors come from a woman aged 55-69 years with COVID-19, enrolled during active disease.

This chain joins TRBV19 and TRBJ1-2; D may be TRBD1 (5 bases). The CDR3 consists of 15 residues. Germline assignment: CDR1 LNHDA and CDR2 SQIVND (reference sequence). Deletions cut 9 bases from V and 2 bases from J, with 19 bases between. The CDR3 spells CASLPKEDRNYGYTF. The CDR3 coding sequence is TGTGCCAGCCTTCCCAAGGAAGACAGAAACTATGGCTACACCTTC.

This sequence joins TRBV28 and TRBJ1-1; 8 nucleotides agree with TRBD1. The germline CDR1 and CDR2 sequences are MDHEN and SYDVKM. The CDR3 runs 11 residues. Trimming took 10 bases from V and 10 from J; bases not matched to a gene: 8. This chain's CDR3 is CATTTGTGAFF. The CDR3 DNA reads TGTGCCACCACCACCGGGACAGGAGCTTTCTTT.

The chain has TRBV29-1 and TRBJ2-3, with 13 bases fitting TRBD2. The germline V gene encodes CDR1 SQVTM and CDR2 ANQGSEA. V dropped 7 bases and J dropped 0; count of bases not matched to a gene: 4. The CDR3 has 15 amino acids. CDR3 sequence (DNA): TGCAGCGCCGGGACTAGCGGGGCGAGCACAGATACGCAGTATTTT. Protein product: CSAGTSGASTDTQYF.

The chain recombines TRBV4-3 with TRBJ2-1; 15 bases line up with TRBD2. V dropped 1 base and J dropped 7; count of bases not matched to a gene: 5. The CDR3 consists of 17 residues. Germline CDR1 LGHNA, CDR2 YSLEER. CDR3: CASSQGMGTSGRNEQFF. DNA for the CDR3: TGCGCCAGCAGCCAAGGGATGGGGACTAGCGGGAGGAATGAGCAGTTCTTC.

V is TRBV6-1 and J is TRBJ1-4, with 7 bases identical to TRBD1. The CDR3 has 16 amino acids. The germline gives CDR1 MNHNS, CDR2 SASEGT. With 3 bases clipped from V and 4 bases from J, the junction kept 8 bases outside the gene matches. The CDR3 loop is CASSDFRAGGNEKLFF. The CDR3 bases are TGTGCCAGCAGTGATTTCCGGGCAGGGGGTAATGAAAAACTGTTTTTT.

The chain's CDR3 is CASSIQGTNTGELFF. The CDR3 DNA reads TGTGCCAGTAGTATTCAGGGAACGAACACCGGGGAGCTGTTTTTT. The chain combines TRBV19 with TRBJ2-2; the D gene is possibly TRBD1 (5 bases). The CDR3 has 15 residues. The V and J ends lost 3 bases and 0 bases respectively, with 8 bases between them. Germline CDR1 and CDR2: LNHDA and SQIVND (reference sequence).

V and J are TRBV27 and TRBJ2-7; TRBD1 agrees at 7 bases. This CDR3 comprises 14 residues. V was pared by 5 bases and J by 6 bases, with 10 bases of the junction left unmatched. CDR1 and CDR2 (germline): MNHEY, SMNVEV (reference sequence). CDR3 nucleotide sequence: TGTGCCAGCAGTCTCAACAGGGGAATGGGCGAGCAGTACTTC. This sequence encodes CASSLNRGMGEQYF.

The chain joins TRBV3-1 (or the pseudogene TRBV3-2) to TRBJ1-6; 8 nucleotides match TRBD1. Germline V lookup: CDR1 LGHDT, CDR2 YNNKEL (reference sequence). CDR3 size: 17 residues. V dropped 0 bases and J dropped 10; count of bases not matched to a gene: 11. The CDR3 loop reads CASSQERGRGLNSPLHF. CDR3 nucleotide sequence: TGTGCCAGCAGCCAAGAGAGAGGCAGGGGGCTAAACTCACCCCTCCACTTT.

This chain links TRBV7-9 with TRBJ1-4; no firm D call. The CDR3 is made up of 16 amino acids. Germline lookup yields CDR1 SEHNR and CDR2 FQNEAQ (reference sequence). The V end lost 5 bases, the J end lost 5 bases, and 18 bases lay between the germline ends. The CDR3 region is CASSPGWGMMNEKLFF. CDR3 sequence (DNA): TGTGCCAGCAGCCCGGGGTGGGGTATGATGAATGAAAAACTGTTTTTT.

V and J are TRBV27 and TRBJ2-1; D perhaps matches TRBD1 (6 bases). The CDR3 is 15 residues long. The germline gives CDR1 MNHEY, CDR2 SMNVEV (reference sequence). V shed 6 bases and J shed 8 bases, with 20 bases lying between them. The CDR3 DNA reads TGTGCCAGCAGCTTGGGGGCCCCACTAATCGATGAGCAGTTCTTC. This codes for CASSLGAPLIDEQFF.

The genes are TRBV7-9 and TRBJ1-1, with 8 bases identical to TRBD1. CDR1 and CDR2 from the germline V gene are SEHNR and FQNEAQ (reference sequence). The CDR3 loop spans 16 amino acids. V was clipped by 2 bases and J by 0 bases; unmatched bases: 5. The CDR3 region is CASSLRDRSMNTEAFF. The CDR3 nucleotides are TGTGCCAGCAGCTTAAGGGACAGGAGCATGAACACTGAAGCTTTCTTT. The full variable domain, completed using reference TRBV7-9 and TRBJ1-1, is DTGVSQNPRHKITKRGQNVTFRCDPISEHNRLYWYRQTLGQGPEFLTYFQNEAQLEKSRLLSDRFSAERPKGSFSTLEIQRTEQGDSAMYLCASSLRDRSMNTEAFFGQGTRLTVV.

CDR3 coding DNA: TGTGCCAGCAGTTTTCCACAAGAGACCCAGTACTTC. Its protein is CASSFPQETQYF. The V and J genes are TRBV12-3 or TRBV12-4 and TRBJ2-5; D is uncertain. This CDR3 comprises 12 residues. Trimming shortened V by 3 bases and J by 2 bases, and 4 bases separated the two germline ends.

This chain joins TRBV6-5 and TRBJ1-1; no clear D. Trimming left V 0 bases short and J 3 bases short, with 8 bases between. Germline V lookup: CDR1 MNHEY, CDR2 SVGAGI. The CDR3 sequence is 14 residues long. CDR3 in DNA: TGTGCCAGCAGTTACTCGGGCCGCTACACTGAAGCTTTCTTT. It encodes CASSYSGRYTEAFF.

This rearrangement joins TRBV28 to TRBJ2-7; 8 bases map to TRBD2. CDR1 is MDHEN and CDR2 is SYDVKM in the germline V gene. V shed 5 bases and J 2 bases; nucleotides not matched to a gene: 5. This CDR3 region has 14 residues. The CDR3 sequence: CASSRLAGTYEQYF. The CDR3 nucleotides read TGTGCCAGCAGTCGCCTAGCGGGTACCTACGAGCAGTACTTC. Filled out from reference TRBV28 and TRBJ2-7, the complete variable domain reads DVKVTQSSRYLVKRTGEKVFLECVQDMDHENMFWYRQDPGLGLRLIYFSYDVKMKEKGDIPEGYSVSREKKERFSLILESASTNQTSMYLCASSRLAGTYEQYFGPGTRLTVT.

The sample holds many counts of this clone. J is TRBJ2-1 and V is TRBV18; TRBD2 matches at 14 bases. Germline CDR1 and CDR2: KGHSH and LQKENI. The CDR3 runs to 15 residues. V shed 3 bases, J shed 8 bases, and the junction held 3 bases outside the gene matches. CDR3 protein: CASSPLTSGGDEQFF. In nucleotides, the CDR3 is TGTGCCAGCTCACCCCTGACTAGCGGGGGGGATGAGCAGTTCTTC.

This chain uses TRBV9 with TRBJ2-3; D is unresolved. V was pared by 2 bases and J by 0 bases, with 7 bases between. Germline values: CDR1 SGDLS, CDR2 YYNGEE. CDR3 length equals 14 residues. Here the CDR3 reads CASSVSESTDTQYF. CDR3 bases: TGTGCCAGCAGCGTCAGCGAAAGCACAGATACGCAGTATTTT.

The rearrangement uses TRBV5-1 and TRBJ2-2; D perhaps matches TRBD1 (5 bases). Trimming removed 4 bases at V and 4 bases at J, with 14 bases between. Germline CDR1 reads SGHRS; CDR2 reads YFSETQ. The length of the CDR3 is 15 residues. The CDR3 DNA is TGCGCCAGCAGCCCCGTGGGGCCTCTCACCGGGGAGCTGTTTTTT. Translated: CASSPVGPLTGELFF.

The chain links TRBV27 to TRBJ2-7; 13 nucleotides match TRBD2. The CDR3 spans 18 residues. J gave up 4 bases and V 1 base, and 10 bases lay outside the gene matches. Germline CDR1 MNHEY, CDR2 SMNVEV (reference sequence). CDR3: CASSLYPGGLAGMYEQYF. The CDR3 nucleotides read TGTGCCAGCAGTTTATATCCGGGGGGACTAGCGGGAATGTACGAGCAGTACTTC.

The rearrangement uses TRBV5-5 and TRBJ2-7, with 11 bases fitting TRBD2. With 1 base clipped from V and 3 bases from J, the junction kept 3 bases outside the gene matches. CDR3 length equals 15 residues. Looked up from germline, CDR1 is SGHKS and CDR2 is YYEKEE (reference sequence). This CDR3 is CASSLSLAGVYEQYV. In DNA form, the CDR3 reads TGTGCCAGCAGCTTGTCACTAGCGGGAGTCTACGAGCAGTACGTC.

The gene calls are TRBV11-3 and TRBJ2-2; 7 nucleotides match TRBD1. The germline CDR1 and CDR2 sequences are SGHNT and YENEEA. The CDR3 spans 16 residues. J gave up 5 bases and V 4 bases, and 10 bases lay outside the gene matches. The CDR3 sequence: CASSSETGWRTGELFF. The CDR3 region has the DNA TGTGCCAGCAGCTCAGAGACAGGGTGGCGGACCGGGGAGCTGTTTTTT.

The chain recombines TRBV9 with TRBJ2-5, with 14 bases identical to TRBD2. CDR3 length: 18 amino acids. CDR1 and CDR2 from the germline V gene are SGDLS and YYNGEE. V dropped 0 bases and J dropped 2; count of bases not matched to a gene: 6. In DNA, the CDR3 is TGTGCCAGCAGCGTAGCCGGAGGGACTAGCGGGGGACAAGAGACCCAGTACTTC. Its protein product is CASSVAGGTSGGQETQYF.

This clone appeared many times. The rearrangement links TRBV10-3 to TRBJ1-3; perhaps TRBD1 as D (5 bases). Germline V gives CDR1 ENHRY, CDR2 SYGVKD. This CDR3 has 14 amino acids. Trimming took off 8 bases at V and 4 bases at J, with 15 bases between the two ends. The CDR3 region has the DNA TGTGCCATCGGCGGGGAAGGGGCCGGAAACACCATATATTTT. It translates to CAIGGEGAGNTIYF.